Only a few counts were recorded for the clone carrying this T cell receptor beta chain. In the original processing: By means of reference gene primer amplification, nucleated cell counts were estimated. TCRdb's copy holds only in-frame clones and misses some; the assay was immunoSEQ multiplex PCR. The V and J calls and clone size were taken over from that table, and D and trimming were inferred from the DNA. The table lists roughly 15,000 clones, around 87% of them singletons. This entry belongs to a study of blood T cell repertoires in COVID-19. Study summary: Material from acute and convalescent COVID-19 was sourced from the United States, Italy and Spain. T cells, B-cell-depleted T cells, or PBMCs provided the cDNA or gDNA that served as material.

The CDR3 spans 16 residues. V was clipped by 4 bases and J by 1 base, with 17 bases between them. Germline values: CDR1 SGHRS, CDR2 YFSETQ. Source material: peripheral blood. The receptor was isolated from a human donor in a cohort sampled during active COVID-19. The chain recombines TRBV5-1 with TRBJ1-2, with a tentative D call TRBD1 (6 bases). CDR3 nucleotide sequence: TGCGCCAGCAGCCCGCGCCGAGGGGGTAATAACTATGGCTACACCTTC. It yields the protein CASSPRRGGNNYGYTF.